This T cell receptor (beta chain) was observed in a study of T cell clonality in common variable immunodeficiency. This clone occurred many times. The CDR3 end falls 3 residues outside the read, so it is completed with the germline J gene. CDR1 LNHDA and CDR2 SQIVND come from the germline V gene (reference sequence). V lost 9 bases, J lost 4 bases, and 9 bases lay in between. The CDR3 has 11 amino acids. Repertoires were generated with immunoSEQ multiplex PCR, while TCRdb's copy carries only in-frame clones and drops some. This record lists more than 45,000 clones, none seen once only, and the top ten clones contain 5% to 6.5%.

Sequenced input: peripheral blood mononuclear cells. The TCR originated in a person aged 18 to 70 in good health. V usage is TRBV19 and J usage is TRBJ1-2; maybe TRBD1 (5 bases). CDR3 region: CASRESYGYTF. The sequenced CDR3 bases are TGTGCCAGCAGGGAATCCTATGGC.